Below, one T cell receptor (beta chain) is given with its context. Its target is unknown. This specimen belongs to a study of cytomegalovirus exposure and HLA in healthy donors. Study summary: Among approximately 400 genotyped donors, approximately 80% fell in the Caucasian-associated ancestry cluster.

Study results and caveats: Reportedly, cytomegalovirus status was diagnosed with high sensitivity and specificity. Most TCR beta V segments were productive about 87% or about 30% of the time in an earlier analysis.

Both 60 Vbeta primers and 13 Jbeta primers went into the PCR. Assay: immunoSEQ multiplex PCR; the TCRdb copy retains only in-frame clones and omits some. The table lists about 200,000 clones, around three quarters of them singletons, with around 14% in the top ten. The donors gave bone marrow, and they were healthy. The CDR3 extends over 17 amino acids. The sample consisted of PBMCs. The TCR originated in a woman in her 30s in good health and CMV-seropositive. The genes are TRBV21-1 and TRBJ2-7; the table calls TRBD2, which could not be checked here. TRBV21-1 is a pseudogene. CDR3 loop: CASSQPTGGEKVYEQYF. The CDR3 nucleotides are TGTGCCAGCAGCCAACCAACTGGCGGGGAGAAGGTGTACGAGCAGTACTTC.